The 19 T cell receptor beta chains below all came from one sample that was sequenced in a study of shared clonotypes between healthy human individuals. Sequencing used immunoSEQ multiplex PCR; TCRdb keeps in-frame clones, though not all of them. The sample records about 510,000 clones, about 95% being singletons. Material: naive CD4+ T cells sorted from blood. Sample subset: CD45RA+ positively selected. All receptors come from a woman aged 30 to 39 in good health.

With regard to this clone: One end of the junction does not line up with germline, which may come from a read error. The rearrangement links TRBV18 to TRBJ1-2; D is possibly TRBD1 (6 bases). Germline CDR1 KGHSH, CDR2 LQKENI. The CDR3 extends over 15 amino acids. CDR3 nucleotide sequence: TGTGCCAGCTCACCCGCCGGAACAGGGAACTCTGGCTACACCTTC. It is translated as CASSPAGTGNSGYTF.

The gene calls are TRBV18 and TRBJ2-2; D remains unclear. The germline V gene has CDR1 KGHSH and CDR2 LQKENI. The CDR3 totals 13 residues. Trimming removed 6 bases from V and 9 bases from J, with 14 bases in between. The CDR3: CASSFGVSRELFF. The CDR3 DNA reads as TGTGCCAGCTCTTTTGGAGTCAGCCGGGAGCTGTTTTTT. The full variable domain, in which reference TRBV18 and TRBJ2-2 provide the parts outside the CDR3, is NAGVMQNPRHLVRRRGQEARLRCSPMKGHSHVYWYRQLPEEGLKFMVYLQKENIIDESGMPKERFSAEFPKEGPSILRIQQVVRGDSAAYFCASSFGVSRELFFGEGSRLTVL.

The V gene is TRBV6-6, the J gene TRBJ1-1; 7 bases agree with TRBD1. J was trimmed by 7 bases and V by 4 bases; bases with no gene match: 6. This CDR3 is 13 amino acids long. Germline values: CDR1 MNHNY, CDR2 SVGAGI (reference sequence). The CDR3 loop reads CASSSRTGLEAFF. In nucleotides, the CDR3 is TGTGCCAGCAGTTCCCGGACAGGCCTTGAAGCTTTCTTT.

V and J are TRBV7-2 and TRBJ2-7; 10 bases are shared with TRBD2. Germline loops: CDR1 SGHTA, CDR2 FQGNSA. J lost 4 bases, V lost 4 bases, and 19 bases had no gene match. The CDR3 runs 19 residues. CDR3 loop: CASSSTGRDRTSGLYEQYF. Here the CDR3 DNA reads TGTGCCAGCAGCTCCACCGGCAGGGATAGGACTAGCGGCCTATACGAGCAGTACTTC.

This clone was found once. CDR3 coding DNA: TGTGCCAGCAGCTATCAGCAGTACAATGAGCAGTTCTTC. Protein sequence: CASSYQQYNEQFF. The chain employs TRBV14 and TRBJ2-1; D is undetermined. Trimming took 5 bases from V and 4 from J, leaving 9 bases between them. CDR3 length equals 13 residues. Germline lookup yields CDR1 SGHDN and CDR2 FVKESK.

The table lists this clone with a count of one. The CDR3 coding sequence is TGTGCCAGCATAGGTCTAGCGGGAGGGAGCTCCTACAATGAGCAGTTCTTC. Translating it yields CASIGLAGGSSYNEQFF. The rearrangement joins TRBV2 to TRBJ2-1, with TRBD2 matching 12 bases. CDR3 length: 17 amino acids. Looked up from germline, CDR1 is SNHLY and CDR2 is FYNNEI. Losses at the gene ends were 7 bases for V and 0 bases for J; bases not matched to a gene: 7.

V is TRBV28 and J is TRBJ2-1; D is possibly TRBD1 (6 bases). V lost 6 bases and J lost 2, with 14 bases in between. Germline CDR1 reads MDHEN; CDR2 reads SYDVKM. The CDR3 runs 15 residues. The CDR3 nucleotides are TGTGCCAGCAGAGCTCAGGGGCCCACCTACAATGAGCAGTTCTTC. Protein sequence: CASRAQGPTYNEQFF.

The rearrangement links TRBV2 to TRBJ2-1; D possibly corresponds to TRBD1 (5 bases). Trimming left V 7 bases short and J 8 bases short, with 18 bases between. CDR1 and CDR2 (germline): SNHLY, FYNNEI. The CDR3 has 14 residues. DNA for the CDR3: TGTGCCAGCAAACAGGCCTCGTTTTATGATGAGCAGTTCTTC. Translated: CASKQASFYDEQFF.

This clone was counted once. V gene TRBV12-5 combines with J gene TRBJ1-4; a weak D match, TRBD1 (5 bases). Germline V lookup: CDR1 LGHNT, CDR2 FRNRAP. The CDR3 is 16 residues long. The V gene lost 2 bases and the J gene lost 7 bases, with 17 bases spanning the gap. The CDR3 DNA reads TGTGCTAGTGGTTTGAAGGCAGGGCGGTACAGTGAAAAACTGTTTTTT. It translates to CASGLKAGRYSEKLFF. Variable domain in full (rest from reference TRBV12-5 and TRBJ1-4): DARVTQTPRHKVTEMGQEVTMRCQPILGHNTVFWYRQTMMQGLELLAYFRNRAPLDDSGMPKDRFSAEMPDATLATLKIQPSEPRDSAVYFCASGLKAGRYSEKLFFGSGTQLSVL.

The chain is built from TRBV7-2 and TRBJ2-6; 13 bases map to TRBD2. The ends lost 1 base at V and 5 bases at J; junction bases unmatched: 2. Germline V gene sequence: CDR1 SGHTA, CDR2 FQGNSA. The CDR3 extends over 17 amino acids. The CDR3 nucleotides are TGTGCCAGCAGCTTAGGACTAGCGGGAGGTAGGGCCAACGTCCTGACTTTC. Translation: CASSLGLAGGRANVLTF.

V is TRBV5-1 and J is TRBJ2-1; no definite D call. Trimming removed 4 bases from V and 0 bases from J, with 11 bases in between. CDR1 is SGHRS and CDR2 is YFSETQ in the germline V gene. CDR3 size: 15 residues. CDR3 sequence: CASSPHVNSYNEQFF. The CDR3 DNA is TGCGCCAGCAGCCCCCACGTGAACTCCTACAATGAGCAGTTCTTC.

The gene calls are TRBV7-9 and TRBJ2-3, with unresolved D. The CDR3 spans 14 residues. V shed 3 bases and J shed 0 bases, with 7 bases lying between them. Germline V gives CDR1 SEHNR, CDR2 FQNEAQ (reference sequence). The CDR3 reads CASSFWGSTDTQYF. Here the CDR3 DNA reads TGTGCCAGCAGCTTTTGGGGTAGCACAGATACGCAGTATTTT.

The gene calls are TRBV11-3 and TRBJ1-1; 8 nucleotides line up with TRBD1. Germline V gives CDR1 SGHNT, CDR2 YENEEA. Trimming removed 5 bases from V and 0 bases from J; junction bases left unmatched: 5. CDR3 length: 15 residues. The CDR3 sequence is CASSPGGKVNTEAFF. CDR3 DNA sequence: TGTGCCAGCAGCCCAGGGGGCAAAGTGAACACTGAAGCTTTCTTT.

The chain uses TRBV10-3 and TRBJ1-5, with 8 bases identical to TRBD1. The CDR3 runs 14 residues. Germline V gene data show CDR1 as ENHRY and CDR2 as SYGVKD. The J segment lost 7 bases and the V segment lost 4 bases, leaving 6 bases of the junction unmatched. The CDR3: CAISGGQGNQPQHF. Here the CDR3 DNA reads TGTGCCATCAGTGGTGGACAGGGTAACCAGCCCCAGCATTTT.

V usage is TRBV18 and J usage is TRBJ2-2; the match to TRBD1 covers 8 bases. Trimming cost V 3 bases and J 1 base; bases outside gene matches: 7. The CDR3 covers 17 residues. The germline V gene has CDR1 KGHSH and CDR2 LQKENI. CDR3 region: CASSPLSGTGNTGELFF. DNA of the CDR3: TGTGCCAGCTCACCTCTCTCGGGGACAGGGAACACCGGGGAGCTGTTTTTT.

In this sample, this clone turned up once. The chain couples TRBV5-1 to TRBJ2-2; D remains ambiguous. The CDR3 runs 14 residues. The V and J ends lost 0 bases and 1 base respectively, with 4 bases between them. Germline values: CDR1 SGHRS, CDR2 YFSETQ. The CDR3 is CASSLVQNTGELFF. DNA for the CDR3: TGCGCCAGCAGCTTGGTACAGAACACCGGGGAGCTGTTTTTT.

This chain uses TRBV18 with TRBJ2-2, with 8 bases matching TRBD2. Germline V gives CDR1 KGHSH, CDR2 LQKENI. This CDR3 comprises 14 residues. V lost 4 bases and J lost 6; bases outside the gene matches: 4. The CDR3 region is CASSLAGFSGELFF. The DNA of the CDR3 is TGTGCCAGCTCACTAGCGGGGTTCTCCGGGGAGCTGTTTTTT.

The chain uses TRBV7-9 and TRBJ1-5, with no clear D. V lost 1 base and J lost 4, with 5 bases in between. The CDR3 runs to 13 residues. Germline CDR1 and CDR2: SEHNR and FQNEAQ (reference sequence). The CDR3 DNA reads as TGTGCCAGCAGCTTAGTGCAGAATCAGCCCCAGCATTTT. Protein product: CASSLVQNQPQHF.

The chain carries TRBV18 and TRBJ1-1; 7 nucleotides match TRBD1. Trimming at V came to 4 bases and at J to 3 bases, leaving 8 bases not matched to a gene. Per the germline V gene, CDR1 is KGHSH and CDR2 is LQKENI. The CDR3 has 15 residues. The CDR3 loop reads CASSQKRDSHTEAFF. The CDR3 DNA reads as TGTGCCAGCTCACAAAAACGGGACAGTCACACTGAAGCTTTCTTT.